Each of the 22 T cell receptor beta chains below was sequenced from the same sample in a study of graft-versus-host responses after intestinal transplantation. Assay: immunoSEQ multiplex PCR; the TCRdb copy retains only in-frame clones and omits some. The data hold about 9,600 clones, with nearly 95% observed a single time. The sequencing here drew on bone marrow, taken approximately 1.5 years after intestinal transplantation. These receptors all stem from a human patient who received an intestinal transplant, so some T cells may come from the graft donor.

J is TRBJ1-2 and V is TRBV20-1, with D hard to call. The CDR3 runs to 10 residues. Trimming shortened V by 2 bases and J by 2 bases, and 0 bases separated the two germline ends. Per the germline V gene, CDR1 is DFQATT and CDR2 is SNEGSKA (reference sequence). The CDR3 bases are TGCAGTGCTAGAAACTATGGCTACACCTTC. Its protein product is CSARNYGYTF.

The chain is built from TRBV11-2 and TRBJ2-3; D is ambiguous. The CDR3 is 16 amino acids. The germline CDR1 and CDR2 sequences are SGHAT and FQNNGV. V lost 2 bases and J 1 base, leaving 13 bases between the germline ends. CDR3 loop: CASSLYGVRRTDTQYF. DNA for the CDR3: TGTGCCAGCAGCTTATATGGTGTCCGCCGCACAGATACGCAGTATTTT.

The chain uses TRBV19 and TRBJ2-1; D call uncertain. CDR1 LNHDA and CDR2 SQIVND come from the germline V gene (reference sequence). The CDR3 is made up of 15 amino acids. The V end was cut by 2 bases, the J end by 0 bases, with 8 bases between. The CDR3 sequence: CASSIRSSSYNEQFF. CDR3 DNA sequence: TGTGCCAGTAGTATACGCTCGAGCTCCTACAATGAGCAGTTCTTC.

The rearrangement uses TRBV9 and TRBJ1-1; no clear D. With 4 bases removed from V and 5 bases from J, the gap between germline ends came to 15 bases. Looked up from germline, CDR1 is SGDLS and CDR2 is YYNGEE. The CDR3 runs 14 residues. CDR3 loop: CASSTTAMGTEAFF. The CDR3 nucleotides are TGTGCCAGCAGCACCACAGCGATGGGAACTGAAGCTTTCTTT.

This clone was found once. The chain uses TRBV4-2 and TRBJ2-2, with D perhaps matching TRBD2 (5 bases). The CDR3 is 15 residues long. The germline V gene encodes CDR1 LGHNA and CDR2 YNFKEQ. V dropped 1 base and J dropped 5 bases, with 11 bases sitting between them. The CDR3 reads CASSQGLGGTGELFF. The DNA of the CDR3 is TGTGCCAGCAGCCAAGGGCTAGGAGGAACCGGGGAGCTGTTTTTT.

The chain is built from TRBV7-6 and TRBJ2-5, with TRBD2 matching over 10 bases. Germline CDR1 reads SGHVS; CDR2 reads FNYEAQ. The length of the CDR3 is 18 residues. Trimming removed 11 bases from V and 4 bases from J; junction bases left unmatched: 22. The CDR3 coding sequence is TGTGCCCTTGCGCCCTCCTCATGGGCTAGCGGGAGTGGAGAGACCCAGTACTTC. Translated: CALAPSSWASGSGETQYF.

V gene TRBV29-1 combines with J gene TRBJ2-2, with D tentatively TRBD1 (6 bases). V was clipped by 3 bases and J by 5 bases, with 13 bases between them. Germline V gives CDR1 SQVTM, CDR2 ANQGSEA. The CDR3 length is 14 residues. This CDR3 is CSVEGLGGTGELFF. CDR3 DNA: TGCAGCGTTGAGGGGCTAGGGGGAACCGGGGAGCTGTTTTTT.

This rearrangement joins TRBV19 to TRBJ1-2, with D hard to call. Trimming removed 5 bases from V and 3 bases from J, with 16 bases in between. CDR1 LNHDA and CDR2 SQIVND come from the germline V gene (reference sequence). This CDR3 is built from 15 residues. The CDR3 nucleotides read TGTGCCAGTAGTTTCCGCGGGGAAAGGGACTATGGCTACACCTTC. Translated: CASSFRGERDYGYTF.

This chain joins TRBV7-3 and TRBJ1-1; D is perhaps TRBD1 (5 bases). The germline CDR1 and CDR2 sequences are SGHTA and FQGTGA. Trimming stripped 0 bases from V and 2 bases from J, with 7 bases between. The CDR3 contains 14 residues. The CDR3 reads CASSLTGANTEAFF. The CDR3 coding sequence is TGTGCCAGCAGCTTAACTGGGGCCAACACTGAAGCTTTCTTT.

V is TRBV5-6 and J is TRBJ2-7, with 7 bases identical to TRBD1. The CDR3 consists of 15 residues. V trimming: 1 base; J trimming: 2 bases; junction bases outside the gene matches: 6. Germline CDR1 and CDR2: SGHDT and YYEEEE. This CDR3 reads CASSLRAGGPYEQYF. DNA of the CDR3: TGTGCCAGCAGCTTGAGGGCAGGGGGACCCTACGAGCAGTACTTC.

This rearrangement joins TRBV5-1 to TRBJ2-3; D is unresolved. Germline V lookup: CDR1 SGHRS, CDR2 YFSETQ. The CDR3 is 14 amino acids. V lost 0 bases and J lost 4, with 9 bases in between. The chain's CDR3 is CASSLASVSDTQYF. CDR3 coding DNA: TGCGCCAGCAGCTTGGCCAGCGTTTCAGATACGCAGTATTTT.

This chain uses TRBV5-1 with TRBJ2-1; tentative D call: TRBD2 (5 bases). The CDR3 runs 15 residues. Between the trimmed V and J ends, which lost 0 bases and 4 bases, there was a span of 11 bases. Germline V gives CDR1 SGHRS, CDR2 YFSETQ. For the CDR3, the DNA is TGCGCCAGCAGCTTGGAGGGAGAGGGTTACAATGAGCAGTTCTTC. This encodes CASSLEGEGYNEQFF. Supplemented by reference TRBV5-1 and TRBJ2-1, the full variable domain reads KAGVTQTPRYLIKTRGQQVTLSCSPISGHRSVSWYQQTPGQGLQFLFEYFSETQRNKGNFPGRFSGRQFSNSRSEMNVSTLELGDSALYLCASSLEGEGYNEQFFGPGTRLTVL.

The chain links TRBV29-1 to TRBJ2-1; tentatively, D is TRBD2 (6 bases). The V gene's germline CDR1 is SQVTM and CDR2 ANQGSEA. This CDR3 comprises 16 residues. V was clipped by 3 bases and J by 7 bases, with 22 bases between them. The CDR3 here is CSVDATPGLHRNEQFF. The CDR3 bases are TGCAGCGTTGATGCCACCCCGGGACTTCATCGGAATGAGCAGTTCTTC.

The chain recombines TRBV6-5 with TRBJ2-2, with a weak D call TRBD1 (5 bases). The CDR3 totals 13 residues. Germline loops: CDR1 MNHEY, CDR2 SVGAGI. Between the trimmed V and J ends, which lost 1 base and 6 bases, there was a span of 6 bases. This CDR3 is CASSYWGPGELFF. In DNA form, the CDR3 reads TGTGCCAGCAGTTACTGGGGCCCCGGGGAGCTGTTTTTT.

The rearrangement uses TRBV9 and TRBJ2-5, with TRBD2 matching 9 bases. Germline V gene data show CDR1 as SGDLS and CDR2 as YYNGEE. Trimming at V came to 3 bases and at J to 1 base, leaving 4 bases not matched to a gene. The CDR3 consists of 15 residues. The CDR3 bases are TGTGCCAGCAGCGCGACTAGCGGAAGCCAAGAGACCCAGTACTTC. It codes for CASSATSGSQETQYF.

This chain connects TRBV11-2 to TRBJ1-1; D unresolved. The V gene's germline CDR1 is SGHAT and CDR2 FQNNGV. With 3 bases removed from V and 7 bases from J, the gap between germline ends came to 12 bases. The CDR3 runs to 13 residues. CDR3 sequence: CASSFNGLIEAFF. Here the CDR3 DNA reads TGTGCCAGCAGCTTTAATGGACTTATTGAAGCTTTCTTT.

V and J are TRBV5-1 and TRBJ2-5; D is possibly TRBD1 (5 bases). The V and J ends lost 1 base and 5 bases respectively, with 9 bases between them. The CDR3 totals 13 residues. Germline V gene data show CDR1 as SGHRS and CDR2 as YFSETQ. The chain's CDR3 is CASSLRGQETQYF. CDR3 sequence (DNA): TGCGCCAGCAGCTTGAGGGGTCAGGAGACCCAGTACTTC.

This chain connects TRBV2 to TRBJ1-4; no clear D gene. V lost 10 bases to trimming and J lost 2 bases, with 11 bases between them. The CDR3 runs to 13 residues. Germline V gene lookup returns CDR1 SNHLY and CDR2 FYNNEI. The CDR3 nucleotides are TGTGCCACCCAACGTCGTACTAATGAAAAACTGTTTTTT. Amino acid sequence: CATQRRTNEKLFF.

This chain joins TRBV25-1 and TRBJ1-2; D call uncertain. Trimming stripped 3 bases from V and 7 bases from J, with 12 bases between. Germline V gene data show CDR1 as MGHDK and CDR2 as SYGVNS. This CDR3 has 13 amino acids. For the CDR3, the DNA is TGTGCCAGCAGTGAGATTTCGGGGATTGGCTACACCTTC. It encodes CASSEISGIGYTF.

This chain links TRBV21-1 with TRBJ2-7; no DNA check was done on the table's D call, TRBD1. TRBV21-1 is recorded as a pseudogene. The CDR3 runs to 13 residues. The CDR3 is CASSKVDRIYQYF. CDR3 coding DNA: TGTGCCAGCAGCAAAGTGGACAGAATTTATCAGTACTTC.

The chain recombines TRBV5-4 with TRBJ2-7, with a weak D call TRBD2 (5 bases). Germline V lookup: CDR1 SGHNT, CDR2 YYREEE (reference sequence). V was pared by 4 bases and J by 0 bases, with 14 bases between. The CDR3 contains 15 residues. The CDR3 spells CASSRGGSSSYEQYF. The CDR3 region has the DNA TGTGCCAGCAGCCGTGGAGGCAGCAGCTCCTACGAGCAGTACTTC.

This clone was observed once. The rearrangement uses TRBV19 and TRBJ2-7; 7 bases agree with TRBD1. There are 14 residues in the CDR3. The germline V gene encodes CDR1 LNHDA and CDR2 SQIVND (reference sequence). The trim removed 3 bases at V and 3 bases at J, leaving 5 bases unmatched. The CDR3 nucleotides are TGTGCCAGTAGTATCGGGACAGTTTTCTACGAGCAGTACTTC. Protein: CASSIGTVFYEQYF.